This T cell receptor beta chain was observed in a study of blood T cell repertoires in COVID-19. Study information: Collection of acute and convalescent COVID-19 samples took place in the United States, Italy and Spain. In each case, the material was cDNA or gDNA derived from T cells, B-cell-depleted T cells, or PBMCs.

Germline lookup yields CDR1 MNHNY and CDR2 SVGAGI (reference sequence). The CDR3 extends over 15 amino acids. Trimming left V 1 base short and J 4 bases short, with 12 bases between. In the original analysis: Scientists estimated how many nucleated cells there were by amplifying reference gene primers. The assay was immunoSEQ multiplex PCR, and TCRdb's table has in-frame clones only and misses some. V, J and clone size were drawn from that table, and D and trimming were deduced from the DNA. The repertoire consists of around 270,000 clones, with approximately 80% occurring once and the leading ten covering roughly 4%. This clone was found a few times.

Source material: peripheral blood. This receptor was taken from a man aged 55-75 years with acute or convalescent COVID-19. The chain carries TRBV6-6 and TRBJ2-3; D not resolved. CDR3 sequence reads: CASSYYTLKADTQYF. CDR3 nucleotide sequence: TGTGCCAGCAGTTACTACACACTAAAGGCAGATACGCAGTATTTT.